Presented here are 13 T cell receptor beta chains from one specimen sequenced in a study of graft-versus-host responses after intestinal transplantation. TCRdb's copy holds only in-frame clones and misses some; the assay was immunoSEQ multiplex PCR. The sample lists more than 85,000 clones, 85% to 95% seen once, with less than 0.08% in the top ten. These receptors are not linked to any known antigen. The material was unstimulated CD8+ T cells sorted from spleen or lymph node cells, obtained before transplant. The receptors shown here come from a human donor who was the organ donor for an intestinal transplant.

As DNA, the CDR3 is TGTGCCAGCAGCAATAACAGGGGGCACGGCTACACCTTC. It is translated as CASSNNRGHGYTF. The chain recombines TRBV21-1 with TRBJ1-2; TRBD1 was called by the table and not checked on the DNA. TRBV21-1 is a documented pseudogene. CDR3 length: 13 amino acids.

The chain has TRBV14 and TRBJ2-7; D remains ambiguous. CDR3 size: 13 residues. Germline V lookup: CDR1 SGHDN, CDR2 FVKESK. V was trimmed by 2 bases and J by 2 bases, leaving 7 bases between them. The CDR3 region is CASSQFFAYEQYF. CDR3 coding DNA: TGTGCCAGCAGCCAATTTTTCGCCTACGAGCAGTACTTC.

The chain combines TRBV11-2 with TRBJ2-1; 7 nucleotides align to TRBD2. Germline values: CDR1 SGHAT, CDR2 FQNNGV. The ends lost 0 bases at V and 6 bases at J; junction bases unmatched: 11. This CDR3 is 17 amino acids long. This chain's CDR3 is CASSLDPWTRAPNEQFF. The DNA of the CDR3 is TGTGCCAGCAGCTTAGATCCCTGGACTAGGGCACCCAATGAGCAGTTCTTC.

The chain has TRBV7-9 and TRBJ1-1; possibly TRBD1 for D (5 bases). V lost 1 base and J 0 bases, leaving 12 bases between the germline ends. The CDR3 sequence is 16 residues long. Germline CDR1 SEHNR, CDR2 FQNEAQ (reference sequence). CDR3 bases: TGTGCCAGCAGCTTAGATTGGGCCAGGGTGAACACTGAAGCTTTCTTT. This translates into CASSLDWARVNTEAFF.

The CDR3 is CASSEGLGHSGGHYEQYF. The CDR3 DNA follows: TGTGCCAGCAGTGAAGGTCTGGGCCATAGCGGGGGCCACTACGAGCAGTACTTC. V and J are TRBV6-1 and TRBJ2-7; TRBD2 agrees at 9 bases. Germline CDR1 is MNHNS and CDR2 is SASEGT. V lost 1 base and J lost 3; bases outside the gene matches: 13. This CDR3 comprises 18 residues.

The CDR3 sequence is CASSFGTQSTDTQYF. Here the CDR3 DNA reads TGTGCCAGCAGTTTCGGGACACAATCCACAGATACGCAGTATTTT. This rearrangement joins TRBV27 to TRBJ2-3; D perhaps matches TRBD1 (6 bases). The CDR3 is made up of 15 amino acids. Trimming removed 3 bases from V and 2 bases from J, with 12 bases in between. Germline assignment: CDR1 MNHEY and CDR2 SMNVEV (reference sequence).

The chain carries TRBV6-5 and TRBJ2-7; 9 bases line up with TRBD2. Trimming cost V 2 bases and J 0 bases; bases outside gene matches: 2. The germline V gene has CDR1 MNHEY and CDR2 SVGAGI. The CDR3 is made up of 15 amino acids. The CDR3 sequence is CASSYRAGGSYEQYF. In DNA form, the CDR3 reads TGTGCCAGCAGTTACAGAGCGGGAGGCTCCTACGAGCAGTACTTC.

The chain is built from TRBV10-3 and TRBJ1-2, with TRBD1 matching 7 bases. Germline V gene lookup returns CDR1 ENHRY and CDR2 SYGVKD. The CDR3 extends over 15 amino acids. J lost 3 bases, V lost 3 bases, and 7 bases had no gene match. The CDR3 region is CAISEGSDRDYGYTF. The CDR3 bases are TGTGCCATCAGTGAAGGTTCCGACAGGGACTATGGCTACACCTTC.

The CDR3, as DNA: TGTGCCATCGGGGCGGTTGCCTACAATGAGCAGTTCTTC. This gives the protein CAIGAVAYNEQFF. This chain uses TRBV10-3 with TRBJ2-1; D is possibly TRBD1 (5 bases). CDR3 length: 13 residues. Germline CDR1 reads ENHRY; CDR2 reads SYGVKD. V lost 8 bases, J lost 2 bases, and 10 bases lay in between.

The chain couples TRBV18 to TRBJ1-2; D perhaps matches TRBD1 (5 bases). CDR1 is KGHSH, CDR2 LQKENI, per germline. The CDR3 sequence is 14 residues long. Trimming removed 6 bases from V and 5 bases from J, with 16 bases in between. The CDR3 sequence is CASSLLTAHYGYTF. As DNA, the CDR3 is TGTGCCAGCTCCCTCTTGACAGCCCATTATGGCTACACCTTC.

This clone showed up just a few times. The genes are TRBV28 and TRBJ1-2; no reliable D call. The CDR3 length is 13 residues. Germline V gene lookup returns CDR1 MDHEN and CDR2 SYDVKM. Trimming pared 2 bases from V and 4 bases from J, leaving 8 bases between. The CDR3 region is CASSLVESYGYTF. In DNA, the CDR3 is TGTGCCAGCAGTTTAGTAGAGTCCTATGGCTACACCTTC.

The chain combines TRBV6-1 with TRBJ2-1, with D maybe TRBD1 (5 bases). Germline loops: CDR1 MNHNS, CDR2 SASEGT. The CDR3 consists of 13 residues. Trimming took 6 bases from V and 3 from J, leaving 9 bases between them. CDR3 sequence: CASSYDSYNEQFF. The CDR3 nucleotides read TGTGCCAGCAGCTACGACAGCTACAATGAGCAGTTCTTC.

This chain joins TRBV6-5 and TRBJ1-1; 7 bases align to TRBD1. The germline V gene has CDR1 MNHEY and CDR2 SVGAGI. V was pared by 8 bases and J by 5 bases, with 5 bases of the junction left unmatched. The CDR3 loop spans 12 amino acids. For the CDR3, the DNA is TGTGCCAGCTCTCTCAGGGGGACTGAAGCTTTCTTT. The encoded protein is CASSLRGTEAFF.